A single sample gave rise to the 15 T cell receptor beta chains below, sequenced in a study of persistence of HIV-infected CD4 T cells. Overlapping HIV-1 Gag 15-mer peptides at 0.85 to 1 ug per peptide per mL were used. CD40L/CD69 double-negative CD45RO-high memory CD4+ T cells were collected. Their antigen targets remain unknown. The immunoSEQ assay was version 4, run in survey mode. Using immunoSEQ multiplex PCR, the repertoire was profiled, and TCRdb retains in-frame clones only, with some absent. The top ten hold 1.5% to 2% of the sample, which has roughly 64,000 clones, roughly 75% seen once. This specimen was CD4+ T cells sorted from PBMCs after roughly 18-hour stimulation, taken from a patient who received antiretroviral therapy. The receptors shown here come from an adult man with HIV who was CMV-seropositive.

The gene calls are TRBV6-5 and TRBJ1-2; 9 nucleotides align to TRBD1. CDR1 and CDR2 (germline): MNHEY, SVGAGI. This CDR3 region has 14 residues. The V gene end was trimmed by 1 base and the J gene end by 7 bases; junction bases not matched to a gene: 4. The CDR3 DNA sequence: TGTGCCAGCAGTTACTTTGGACAGGGGAGTGGCTACACCTTC. Its translation is CASSYFGQGSGYTF.

V and J are TRBV2 and TRBJ1-5, with 8 bases fitting TRBD1. The V gene end was trimmed by 8 bases and the J gene end by 1 base; junction bases not matched to a gene: 7. In germline, CDR1 is SNHLY, CDR2 FYNNEI. This CDR3 region has 15 residues. The CDR3 loop is CASRPQGASNQPQHF. Written as DNA, the CDR3 is TGTGCCAGCCGACCTCAGGGGGCGAGCAATCAGCCCCAGCATTTT.

This clone is a singleton in its sample. The chain links TRBV28 to TRBJ2-3, with D perhaps matching TRBD1 or TRBD2 (6 bases each). Germline-derived CDR1 and CDR2 are MDHEN and SYDVKM. The CDR3 covers 15 residues. Trimming stripped 0 bases from V and 1 base from J, with 8 bases between. The CDR3 sequence: CASSLWGGGTDTQYF. CDR3 in DNA: TGTGCCAGCAGTTTATGGGGGGGCGGCACAGATACGCAGTATTTT.

This clone has a single count. The CDR3 spells CASRRGYDSPLHF. DNA for the CDR3: TGTGCCAGCAGGAGGGGGTACGATTCACCCCTCCACTTT. The chain recombines TRBV6-5 with TRBJ1-6; possible D gene TRBD1, 6 bases. The CDR3 is 13 residues long. Germline V gene data show CDR1 as MNHEY and CDR2 as SVGAGI. V lost 6 bases and J 8 bases, leaving 11 bases between the germline ends.

The chain carries TRBV2 and TRBJ2-7; TRBD1 might be the D (6 bases). Germline CDR1 SNHLY, CDR2 FYNNEI. Trimming stripped 8 bases from V and 4 bases from J, with 18 bases between. The CDR3 has 14 amino acids. The CDR3: CASFGTSGQYEQYF. The DNA for the CDR3 is TGTGCCAGCTTCGGGACATCAGGGCAATACGAGCAGTACTTC.

V usage is TRBV2 and J usage is TRBJ1-2, with D unresolved. Germline CDR1 and CDR2: SNHLY and FYNNEI. The CDR3 contains 13 residues. Deletions cut 6 bases from V and 4 bases from J, with 12 bases between. CDR3 nucleotides: TGTGCCAGCAGCTTGGGCCCTGGCTATGGCTACACCTTC. Translation: CASSLGPGYGYTF. The entire variable domain, with the rest obtained from reference TRBV2 and TRBJ1-2, is as follows: EPEVTQTPSHQVTQMGQEVILRCVPISNHLYFYWYRQILGQKVEFLVSFYNNEISEKSEIFDDQFSVERPDGSNFTLKIRSTKLEDSAMYFCASSLGPGYGYTFGSGTRLTVV.

The rearrangement joins TRBV27 to TRBJ1-4; D is undetermined. The CDR3 loop spans 13 amino acids. Germline CDR1 reads MNHEY; CDR2 reads SMNVEV (reference sequence). Trimming removed 0 bases from V and 8 bases from J, with 7 bases in between. In DNA, the CDR3 is TGTGCCAGCAGTTTATCGAGAAAAGAAAAACTGTTTTTT. Protein sequence: CASSLSRKEKLFF. The full variable domain, completed using reference TRBV27 and TRBJ1-4, is EAQVTQNPRYLITVTGKKLTVTCSQNMNHEYMSWYRQDPGLGLRQIYYSMNVEVTDKGDVPEGYKVSRKEKRNFPLILESPSPNQTSLYFCASSLSRKEKLFFGSGTQLSVL.

V usage is TRBV2 and J usage is TRBJ1-6, with TRBD1 matching over 8 bases. Germline V gene sequence: CDR1 SNHLY, CDR2 FYNNEI. The ends lost 4 bases at V and 10 bases at J; junction bases unmatched: 9. This CDR3 spans 15 amino acids. The DNA for the CDR3 is TGTGCCAGCAGTGGAGCAGGGGGCGAGAGATCACCCCTCCACTTT. Translated: CASSGAGGERSPLHF.

The V call is TRBV19, the J call TRBJ2-1; the match to TRBD2 covers 8 bases. Germline CDR1 reads LNHDA; CDR2 reads SQIVND (reference sequence). V shed 7 bases and J 0 bases; nucleotides not matched to a gene: 8. The CDR3 length is 16 residues. Here the CDR3 reads CASTREGGNSYNEQFF. The CDR3 DNA reads as TGTGCCAGTACCCGGGAGGGGGGTAACTCCTACAATGAGCAGTTCTTC.

This clone was observed once. The genes are TRBV2 and TRBJ2-1, with 7 bases matching TRBD1. This CDR3 has 16 residues. V dropped 6 bases and J dropped 0; count of bases not matched to a gene: 8. Looked up from germline, CDR1 is SNHLY and CDR2 is FYNNEI. DNA for the CDR3: TGTGCCAGCAGCCTAACAGGGGTCTACTCCTACAATGAGCAGTTCTTC. Residues: CASSLTGVYSYNEQFF.

V and J are TRBV28 and TRBJ1-2; no reliable D call. The V end was cut by 6 bases, the J end by 6 bases, with 11 bases between. Per the germline V gene, CDR1 is MDHEN and CDR2 is SYDVKM. The CDR3 has 12 amino acids. The CDR3 protein is CASSRLMDGYTF. The CDR3 bases are TGTGCCAGCAGCCGTTTAATGGATGGCTACACCTTC.

This clone came up a few times. This chain links TRBV12-3 or TRBV12-4 with TRBJ1-1; D gene unclear. Trimming shortened V by 7 bases and J by 1 base, and 10 bases separated the two germline ends. The CDR3 contains 13 residues. In DNA form, the CDR3 reads TGTGCCAGCATTCTTTCGGGGAACACTGAAGCTTTCTTT. As protein: CASILSGNTEAFF.

The chain joins TRBV19 to TRBJ2-7, with D perhaps matching TRBD1 (6 bases). The CDR3 loop spans 13 amino acids. V shed 6 bases and J shed 0 bases, with 9 bases lying between them. The germline gives CDR1 LNHDA, CDR2 SQIVND (reference sequence). The DNA of the CDR3 is TGTGCCAGTAGCAGGGGCAGCTCCTACGAGCAGTACTTC. It specifies CASSRGSSYEQYF.

This chain uses TRBV30 with TRBJ1-2, with 7 bases aligning to TRBD1. This CDR3 has 15 amino acids. Germline CDR1 reads GTSNPN; CDR2 reads SVGIG (reference sequence). After removal of 2 bases from V and 4 bases from J, the junction contained 10 bases not matched to a gene. The CDR3 sequence: CAWSTPGGSLYGYTF. The CDR3 coding sequence is TGTGCCTGGAGTACCCCAGGGGGTTCTCTCTATGGCTACACCTTC. Full variable domain (outside the CDR3, taken from reference TRBV30 and TRBJ1-2): SQTIHQWPATLVQPVGSPLSLECTVEGTSNPNLYWYRQAAGRGLQLLFYSVGIGQISSEVPQNLSASRPQDRQFILSSKKLLLSDSGFYLCAWSTPGGSLYGYTFGSGTRLTVV.

The genes are TRBV9 and TRBJ1-1, with 7 bases aligning to TRBD1. The CDR3 is 18 amino acids. Germline CDR1 and CDR2: SGDLS and YYNGEE. V dropped 4 bases and J dropped 2; count of bases not matched to a gene: 17. The CDR3 reads CASSRTVGEGATNTEAFF. CDR3 DNA sequence: TGTGCCAGCAGCCGTACAGTCGGCGAGGGGGCCACAAACACTGAAGCTTTCTTT.